A selection of T cell receptor beta chains follows, all from one sample in a study of radiotherapy plus CTLA-4 blockade in lung cancer. TCRdb's table, derived via immunoSEQ multiplex PCR, lists solely in-frame clones and lacks some. The repertoire includes about 51,000 clones, 77% of them detected once, and 2% to 3% sits in the top ten. This material consisted of peripheral blood, taken from a patient treated with radiotherapy plus ipilimumab. The receptor set was obtained from a human donor with non-small cell lung cancer whose response to radiotherapy plus ipilimumab could not be evaluated. Each CDR3 is given with its conserved first and last residue. Fields, in order: D gene, J gene, V gene, clone size, CDR3 length, CDR3 DNA, CDR3 protein. D genes are given only for firm matches. Part of the rows lack a size; the others show once, few, many or a class for expanded clones.

d_gene: TRBD1
j_gene: TRBJ2-7
v_gene: TRBV2
abundance: NA
len: 14
CDR3nt: TGTGCCAGCAGCCCGGGACAGGGGGCCTACGAGCAGTACTTC
CDR3aa: CASSPGQGAYEQYF

d_gene: TRBD1
j_gene: TRBJ2-4
v_gene: TRBV4-3
abundance: NA
len: 19
CDR3nt: TGCGCCAGCAGCCAAGACCCCACAGGGGGAGCCCTAGCCAAAAACATTCAGTACTTC
CDR3aa: CASSQDPTGGALAKNIQYF

d_gene: NA
j_gene: TRBJ2-3
v_gene: TRBV5-1
abundance: NA
len: 17
CDR3nt: TGCGCCAGCAGCTTGGAATTGTGGGGAGGAGTAACAGATACGCAGTATTTT
CDR3aa: CASSLELWGGVTDTQYF

d_gene: NA
j_gene: TRBJ1-2
v_gene: TRBV15
abundance: NA
len: 11
CDR3nt: TGTGCCCCGGGGGGGCTCTATGGCTACACCTTC
CDR3aa: CAPGGLYGYTF

d_gene: NA
j_gene: TRBJ1-2
v_gene: TRBV28
abundance: few
len: 14
CDR3nt: TGTGCCAGCAGTCCCCTTACCGGGGTAGCAGGCTACACCTTC
CDR3aa: CASSPLTGVAGYTF

d_gene: TRBD2
j_gene: TRBJ2-7
v_gene: TRBV4-2
abundance: NA
len: 14
CDR3nt: TGTGCCAGCAGCCCGAGCGGGGCCTCCTACGAGCAGTACTTC
CDR3aa: CASSPSGASYEQYF

d_gene: TRBD2
j_gene: TRBJ2-7
v_gene: TRBV29-1
abundance: NA
len: 13
CDR3nt: TGCAGCGTTGCCCAACTAGCGGGAGACGAGCAGTACTTC
CDR3aa: CSVAQLAGDEQYF

d_gene: NA
j_gene: TRBJ2-1
v_gene: TRBV7-9
abundance: NA
len: 13
CDR3nt: TGTGCCAGCAGGTCCAGCTCCTACAATGAGCAGTTCTTC
CDR3aa: CASRSSSYNEQFF

d_gene: TRBD1
j_gene: TRBJ2-7
v_gene: TRBV23-1
abundance: few
len: 15
CDR3nt: TGCGCCAGCAGTCAACGAGGGACAGGAGCCTACGAGCAGTACTTC
CDR3aa: CASSQRGTGAYEQYF

d_gene: NA
j_gene: TRBJ2-1
v_gene: TRBV10-3
abundance: NA
len: 15
CDR3nt: TGTGCCACCCGACGCGGGGAGCCCCCCAGCAATGAGCAGTTCTTC
CDR3aa: CATRRGEPPSNEQFF

d_gene: TRBD1
j_gene: TRBJ1-1
v_gene: TRBV7-2
abundance: NA
len: 14
CDR3nt: TGTGCCAGCGGGAACAGGGGGCGCAACACTGAAGCTTTCTTT
CDR3aa: CASGNRGRNTEAFF

d_gene: NA
j_gene: TRBJ1-1
v_gene: TRBV6-5
abundance: NA
len: 12
CDR3nt: TGTGCCAGCAGTTACCCGGTTACTGAAGCTTTCTTT
CDR3aa: CASSYPVTEAFF

d_gene: NA
j_gene: TRBJ2-7
v_gene: TRBV28
abundance: once
len: 15
CDR3nt: TGTGCCAGCAGTTTATGGGACATGAGCTCCTACGAGCAGTACTTC
CDR3aa: CASSLWDMSSYEQYF

d_gene: TRBD1
j_gene: TRBJ2-7
v_gene: TRBV6-6
abundance: medium-sized
len: 14
CDR3nt: TGTGCCACCGAGGACAGGGGAGTAACCTACGAGCAGTACTTC
CDR3aa: CATEDRGVTYEQYF

d_gene: TRBD2
j_gene: TRBJ2-7
v_gene: TRBV9
abundance: once
len: 16
CDR3nt: TGTGCCAGCAGCCTTAAGCCGGGGACTAACTCCTACGAGCAGTACTTC
CDR3aa: CASSLKPGTNSYEQYF

d_gene: NA
j_gene: TRBJ2-2
v_gene: TRBV5-1
abundance: NA
len: 15
CDR3nt: TGCGCCAGCAGCTTGGCCCAGGGGAACACCGGGGAGCTGTTTTTT
CDR3aa: CASSLAQGNTGELFF

d_gene: TRBD1
j_gene: TRBJ1-5
v_gene: TRBV6-5
abundance: NA
len: 15
CDR3nt: TGTGCCAGCAGGACAGGGGCCGACGGCAATCAGCCCCAGCATTTT
CDR3aa: CASRTGADGNQPQHF

d_gene: NA
j_gene: TRBJ2-7
v_gene: TRBV14
abundance: once
len: 14
CDR3nt: TGTGCCAGCAGCCACTCCCTAGTCCAGTACGAGCAGTACTTC
CDR3aa: CASSHSLVQYEQYF

d_gene: TRBD1
j_gene: TRBJ1-2
v_gene: TRBV6-6
abundance: few
len: 14
CDR3nt: TGTGCCAGCACCACGGGACAGGGTGTCTATGGCTACACCTTC
CDR3aa: CASTTGQGVYGYTF

d_gene: NA
j_gene: TRBJ2-7
v_gene: TRBV7-3
abundance: NA
len: 15
CDR3nt: TGTGCCAGCAGCTTTCCTAGGGAGATTCGGGACGAGCAGTACTTC
CDR3aa: CASSFPREIRDEQYF

d_gene: NA
j_gene: TRBJ2-5
v_gene: TRBV7-6
abundance: NA
len: 15
CDR3nt: TGTGCCAGCAGTCCCCTCGGTGGAGTCCAAGAGACCCAGTACTTC
CDR3aa: CASSPLGGVQETQYF

d_gene: NA
j_gene: TRBJ2-3
v_gene: TRBV6-5
abundance: NA
len: 15
CDR3nt: TGTGCCAGCAGTCCCCGGGGGGCGCTCACAGATACGCAGTATTTT
CDR3aa: CASSPRGALTDTQYF

d_gene: TRBD1
j_gene: TRBJ1-6
v_gene: TRBV7-2
abundance: NA
len: 14
CDR3nt: TGTGCCAGCAGCCCGGGACAGAATAATTCACCCCTCCACTTT
CDR3aa: CASSPGQNNSPLHF

d_gene: NA
j_gene: TRBJ2-7
v_gene: TRBV5-4
abundance: NA
len: 15
CDR3nt: TGTGCCAGCAGCTCTCCTTTTGTGGGGCTAGGGGAGCAGTACTTC
CDR3aa: CASSSPFVGLGEQYF

d_gene: NA
j_gene: TRBJ1-1
v_gene: TRBV7-9
abundance: NA
len: 14
CDR3nt: TGTGCCAGCAGCTTCCAGGCCCCCGGCGCTGAAGCTTTCTTT
CDR3aa: CASSFQAPGAEAFF

d_gene: TRBD1
j_gene: TRBJ1-1
v_gene: TRBV7-9
abundance: NA
len: 13
CDR3nt: TGTGCCAGCAGCCCACAGGGGGTTACTGAAGCTTTCTTT
CDR3aa: CASSPQGVTEAFF

d_gene: NA
j_gene: TRBJ1-5
v_gene: TRBV28
abundance: NA
len: 15
CDR3nt: TGTGCCAGCAGATTCCGCGGGTATAGCAATCAGCCCCAGCATTTT
CDR3aa: CASRFRGYSNQPQHF

d_gene: TRBD1
j_gene: TRBJ1-2
v_gene: TRBV19
abundance: NA
len: 15
CDR3nt: TGTGCCAGTAGTATGAGGGGACAGGGCTCTGGGGGCTACACCTTC
CDR3aa: CASSMRGQGSGGYTF

d_gene: TRBD2
j_gene: TRBJ2-7
v_gene: TRBV5-4
abundance: NA
len: 17
CDR3nt: TGTGCCAGCAGCCAAATGGGGACTAGCGGGAGGGCCTACGAGCAGTACTTC
CDR3aa: CASSQMGTSGRAYEQYF

d_gene: TRBD1
j_gene: TRBJ2-3
v_gene: TRBV9
abundance: NA
len: 16
CDR3nt: TGTGCCAGCAGCGTCTCGGGACAGGGGGCGGCAGATACGCAGTATTTT
CDR3aa: CASSVSGQGAADTQYF

d_gene: TRBD1
j_gene: TRBJ1-5
v_gene: TRBV19
abundance: few
len: 15
CDR3nt: TGTGCCAGTAGTACGGACAGGGGCTCATATCAGCCCCAGCATTTT
CDR3aa: CASSTDRGSYQPQHF

d_gene: TRBD1
j_gene: TRBJ1-2
v_gene: TRBV9
abundance: NA
len: 14
CDR3nt: TGTGCCAGCAGCACCAGACAGGGGGCTGGAGGCTACACCTTC
CDR3aa: CASSTRQGAGGYTF

d_gene: TRBD1
j_gene: TRBJ1-4
v_gene: TRBV5-1
abundance: NA
len: 16
CDR3nt: TGCGCCAGCAGCCCCAGAGGACAGGGTGCTAATGAAAAACTGTTTTTT
CDR3aa: CASSPRGQGANEKLFF

d_gene: NA
j_gene: TRBJ2-7
v_gene: TRBV28
abundance: NA
len: 15
CDR3nt: TGTGCCAGCAGCCCAAACAGCGGACCCACCTACGAGCAGTACTTC
CDR3aa: CASSPNSGPTYEQYF

d_gene: NA
j_gene: TRBJ2-1
v_gene: TRBV9
abundance: NA
len: 12
CDR3nt: TGTGCCAGCAGCTTCCGGGACAATGAGCAGTTCTTC
CDR3aa: CASSFRDNEQFF

d_gene: TRBD1
j_gene: TRBJ2-7
v_gene: TRBV11-1
abundance: NA
len: 13
CDR3nt: TGTGCCAGCAGCCCGGGACAGGGGAACGAGCAGTACTTC
CDR3aa: CASSPGQGNEQYF

d_gene: NA
j_gene: TRBJ2-2
v_gene: TRBV5-1
abundance: NA
len: 17
CDR3nt: TGCGCCAGCAGCTTGACTCTGGGCCAAGGAGGCTCCGGGGAGCTGTTTTTT
CDR3aa: CASSLTLGQGGSGELFF

d_gene: TRBD2
j_gene: TRBJ2-7
v_gene: TRBV9
abundance: NA
len: 14
CDR3nt: TGTGCCAGCTCTGGACTAGCGGGACGGTACGAGCAGTACTTC
CDR3aa: CASSGLAGRYEQYF

d_gene: TRBD2
j_gene: TRBJ2-1
v_gene: TRBV4-1
abundance: few
len: 13
CDR3nt: TGCGCCAGCAGCCAAATAGCGGGGGGTGAGCAGTTCTTC
CDR3aa: CASSQIAGGEQFF

d_gene: NA
j_gene: TRBJ1-1
v_gene: TRBV27
abundance: NA
len: 13
CDR3nt: TGTGCCAGCAGTACAATTATGAACACTGAAGCTTTCTTT
CDR3aa: CASSTIMNTEAFF

d_gene: NA
j_gene: TRBJ1-5
v_gene: TRBV7-9
abundance: NA
len: 16
CDR3nt: TGTGCCAGCAGCTTAAACGGCGGGGGCGACAATCAGCCCCAGCATTTT
CDR3aa: CASSLNGGGDNQPQHF

d_gene: NA
j_gene: TRBJ1-2
v_gene: TRBV30
abundance: NA
len: 15
CDR3nt: TGTGCCTGGGGAACCCATGCAGGGGAGTTGGGTGGCTACACCTTC
CDR3aa: CAWGTHAGELGGYTF

d_gene: NA
j_gene: TRBJ1-2
v_gene: TRBV27
abundance: NA
len: 12
CDR3nt: TGTGCCAGCAGCGGGGGTAACTATGGCTACACCTTC
CDR3aa: CASSGGNYGYTF

d_gene: TRBD1
j_gene: TRBJ1-2
v_gene: TRBV7-2
abundance: few
len: 14
CDR3nt: TGTGCCAGCAGCTTAGGGGGACAGAACTATGGCTACACCTTC
CDR3aa: CASSLGGQNYGYTF

d_gene: TRBD2
j_gene: TRBJ2-1
v_gene: TRBV27
abundance: NA
len: 16
CDR3nt: TGTGCCAGCAGTTTAAAAGGGACTAGCCATGTAGGGGAGCAGTTCTTC
CDR3aa: CASSLKGTSHVGEQFF

d_gene: TRBD1
j_gene: TRBJ1-1
v_gene: TRBV4-3
abundance: NA
len: 14
CDR3nt: TGCGCCAGCAGTCGAGGACAGGCTAACACTGAAGCTTTCTTT
CDR3aa: CASSRGQANTEAFF

d_gene: NA
j_gene: TRBJ1-4
v_gene: TRBV7-9
abundance: NA
len: 15
CDR3nt: TGTGCCAGCAGCTATTGGGCAGGGGTAGGTGAAAAACTGTTTTTT
CDR3aa: CASSYWAGVGEKLFF

d_gene: TRBD1
j_gene: TRBJ2-7
v_gene: TRBV5-4
abundance: NA
len: 13
CDR3nt: TGTGCCAGCAGCTCGACAGGGGTACACGAGCAGTACTTC
CDR3aa: CASSSTGVHEQYF

d_gene: NA
j_gene: TRBJ1-2
v_gene: TRBV30
abundance: NA
len: 19
CDR3nt: TGTGCCTGGGGCCAGCCTCGTCACCGCCCGGGGGGCGGCTCGCGCGGCTACACCTTC
CDR3aa: CAWGQPRHRPGGGSRGYTF

d_gene: TRBD2
j_gene: TRBJ2-7
v_gene: TRBV9
abundance: NA
len: 14
CDR3nt: TGTGCCAGCAGCGTAGAGGGCGGGAGCCTAGAGCAGTACTTC
CDR3aa: CASSVEGGSLEQYF